These T cell receptor beta chains were read from a single sample in a study of T-cell memory formation after mild COVID-19. MiXCR, run by TCRdb on the 5' RACE reads, gives a single entry per CDR3 protein. The table has roughly 380,000 distinct CDR3 sequences, around 28% seen once; the top ten hold 13%. Sequencing was carried out using PBMCs or a T cell subset sorted from them (not recorded which). The receptors originated from an adult woman who had mild COVID-19 (a few samples of this study predate the infection). Cell type and time point are not known. Both conserved end residues are part of each CDR3. The D gene is left open where the match is weak. Clone size is stated in some rows and not others, as once, few, many or a class when expanded.

.	TRBV12-3/TRBV12-4	TRBJ1-1	.	13	TGTGCCAGCAGCCCCATTCGGACAGATGAAGCTTTCTTT	CASSPIRTDEAFF
.	TRBV29-1	TRBJ1-1	.	13	TGCAGCGTTGTATGGCTGAGGAACACTGAAGCTTTCTTT	CSVVWLRNTEAFF
TRBD2	TRBV7-2	TRBJ2-3	few	15	TGTGCCAGCAGCATAAGGACTAGCGGTCCAGATACGCAGTATTTT	CASSIRTSGPDTQYF
TRBD1	TRBV7-2	TRBJ2-7	few	14	TGTGCCAGCAGCCTTATAGGGACAGGGTCCGAGCAGTACTTC	CASSLIGTGSEQYF
TRBD2	TRBV7-3	TRBJ2-3	few	18	TGTGCCAGCAGCGCAAGGCCGGGACTAGCGGACAACACAGATACGCAGTATTTT	CASSARPGLADNTDTQYF
TRBD1	TRBV12-3/TRBV12-4	TRBJ2-7	.	14	TGTGCCAGCAGTTCAGCGGACAGGTCCTTCGAGCAGTACTTC	CASSSADRSFEQYF
TRBD1	TRBV5-1	TRBJ1-2	.	15	TGCGCCAGCAGCGGGGGCCGGACAGGGGGCGGCGGCTACACCTTC	CASSGGRTGGGGYTF
TRBD2	TRBV12-3/TRBV12-4	TRBJ2-7	.	14	TGTGCCAGCAGTTTCACTAGCGGTCCCTACGAGCAGTACTTC	CASSFTSGPYEQYF
TRBD1	TRBV7-9	TRBJ1-1	.	13	TGTGCCAGCAGCGGCAGGGGGGTAACTGAAGCTTTCTTT	CASSGRGVTEAFF
TRBD1	TRBV7-6	TRBJ2-2	few	17	TGTGCCAGCAGCTACGCCCCCGGGACAGAGAACACCGGGGAGCTGTTTTTT	CASSYAPGTENTGELFF